This section outlines one T cell receptor (beta chain) sequence together with its context. Antigen: not known. This record belongs to a study of cytomegalovirus exposure and HLA in healthy donors. Study background: Of the donors genotyped, approximately 410 in all, about 80% fell in the Caucasian-associated ancestry cluster.

Study findings and constraints: With further analysis later on, most CMV-associated TCR beta chains appeared HLA-restricted. Cytomegalovirus-associated TCR beta chains were listed, numbering some 150. Differences between HLA loci emerged in a later analysis of TCR association rates, with DRB1 most and HLA-C fewest.

The PCR had 60 Vbeta and 13 Jbeta primers. Some clones are missing from TCRdb's copy, which holds only in-frame ones; the method was immunoSEQ multiplex PCR. The sample lists about 120,000 clones, approximately 70% occurring once. V dropped 1 base and J dropped 6 bases, with 10 bases sitting between them. From germline, CDR1 is MGHRA and CDR2 YSYEKL. CDR3 length: 15 residues. The chain combines TRBV4-1 with TRBJ1-6, with D unclear. Sequencing used PBMCs. The source of this sequence is a man aged 30-40 years in good health and CMV-seropositive. DNA of the CDR3: TGCGCCAGCAGCCAAGTCGCGGGGATTAATTCACCCCTCCACTTT. It translates to CASSQVAGINSPLHF.